This T cell receptor (beta chain) was identified during a study of Graves' ophthalmopathy and Graves' hyperthyroidism. CDR1 and CDR2 from the germline V gene are SGHTA and FQGNSA. The CDR3 is made up of 13 amino acids. The ends lost 3 bases at V and 7 bases at J; junction bases unmatched: 5. Clinical symptoms, serum thyroxine, TRAb, thyroid ultrasound and orbital computed tomography were relied on for diagnosis. This clonotype came up many times. TCR beta CDR3 amplification used RNA transcripts. Second-round multiplex PCR came after first-round RT-PCR with HTBI primers. TCRdb processed the multiplex PCR reads anew with MiXCR; each CDR3 protein has one entry. The sample lists 400,000 or so distinct CDR3 sequences, 15% occurring once.

The material sequenced was peripheral blood. The chain uses TRBV7-2 and TRBJ2-7; 8 nucleotides align to TRBD2. The sequence was collected from a woman aged 18-29 years with stable Graves' hyperthyroidism. The chain's CDR3 is CASSLAGGREQYF. The CDR3, as DNA: TGTGCCAGCAGCTTGGCGGGGGGTCGAGAGCAGTACTTC.